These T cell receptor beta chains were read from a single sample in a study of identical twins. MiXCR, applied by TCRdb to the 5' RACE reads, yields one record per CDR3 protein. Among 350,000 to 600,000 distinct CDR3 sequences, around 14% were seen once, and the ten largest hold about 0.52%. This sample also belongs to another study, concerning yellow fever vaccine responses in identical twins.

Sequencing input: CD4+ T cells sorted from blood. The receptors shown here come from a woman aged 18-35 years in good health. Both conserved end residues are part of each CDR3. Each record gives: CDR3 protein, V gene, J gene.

CDR3aa: CSAHILAAGFSTDTQYF
v_gene: TRBV20-1
j_gene: TRBJ2-3

CDR3aa: CAISPGFGGAYGYTF
v_gene: TRBV10-3
j_gene: TRBJ1-2

CDR3aa: CSAREAVDTQYF
v_gene: TRBV20-1
j_gene: TRBJ2-3

CDR3aa: CASSSQGDTGELFF
v_gene: TRBV7-9
j_gene: TRBJ2-2

CDR3aa: CASSQYGSWNEQFF
v_gene: TRBV14
j_gene: TRBJ2-1

CDR3aa: CASSLGAGNTIYF
v_gene: TRBV11-2
j_gene: TRBJ1-3

CDR3aa: CASMPPAWPGREETQYF
v_gene: TRBV27
j_gene: TRBJ2-5

CDR3aa: CSASMVTSGANVLTF
v_gene: TRBV20-1
j_gene: TRBJ2-6

CDR3aa: CASSQTRFRIEQFF
v_gene: TRBV4-3
j_gene: TRBJ2-1

CDR3aa: CASSHGGTTYNEQFF
v_gene: TRBV4-3
j_gene: TRBJ2-1

CDR3aa: CASRPSGKGAGETQYF
v_gene: TRBV25-1
j_gene: TRBJ2-5

CDR3aa: CSVPDRVNEQYF
v_gene: TRBV20-1
j_gene: TRBJ2-7

CDR3aa: CASSPLGGEKGLRAFF
v_gene: TRBV5-1
j_gene: TRBJ1-1

CDR3aa: CASSFRTFGYTF
v_gene: TRBV6-5
j_gene: TRBJ1-2

CDR3aa: CAISSPRHSDTTDTQYF
v_gene: TRBV10-3
j_gene: TRBJ2-3

CDR3aa: CASSTTAGWYQNEQFF
v_gene: TRBV12-3/TRBV12-4
j_gene: TRBJ2-1

CDR3aa: CASSQAFGGADTQYF
v_gene: TRBV3-1
j_gene: TRBJ2-3

CDR3aa: CASSYWSRGYEQYF
v_gene: TRBV6-5
j_gene: TRBJ2-7

CDR3aa: CASSLAPGWAQFF
v_gene: TRBV7-2
j_gene: TRBJ2-1

CDR3aa: CASSLAGLAGVETQYF
v_gene: TRBV7-8
j_gene: TRBJ2-5

CDR3aa: CASTPLAGGLEGFFRNYNEQFF
v_gene: TRBV25-1
j_gene: TRBJ2-1

CDR3aa: CASSLVRASHEQYF
v_gene: TRBV5-1
j_gene: TRBJ2-7

CDR3aa: CSARRDLGQYF
v_gene: TRBV20-1
j_gene: TRBJ2-5

CDR3aa: CASSVIRDTGELFF
v_gene: TRBV2
j_gene: TRBJ2-2

CDR3aa: CASSQTDSSSYEQYF
v_gene: TRBV12-3/TRBV12-4
j_gene: TRBJ2-7

CDR3aa: CASRAGTAYTDTQYF
v_gene: TRBV12-3/TRBV12-4
j_gene: TRBJ2-3

CDR3aa: CASSLRDRGRKRSTDTQYF
v_gene: TRBV11-2
j_gene: TRBJ2-3

CDR3aa: CASRPRRDRVKGMGNEQFF
v_gene: TRBV14
j_gene: TRBJ2-1

CDR3aa: CATSRDSGGADTQYF
v_gene: TRBV15
j_gene: TRBJ2-3

CDR3aa: CSVEWRYEQYF
v_gene: TRBV29-1
j_gene: TRBJ2-7

CDR3aa: CASSFALAGGQDEQFF
v_gene: TRBV5-5
j_gene: TRBJ2-1

CDR3aa: CASSYPLAGGTSYEQYF
v_gene: TRBV28
j_gene: TRBJ2-7

CDR3aa: CASSLDPAGGSYEQYF
v_gene: TRBV5-4
j_gene: TRBJ2-7

CDR3aa: CATSRGGSGDEQYF
v_gene: TRBV15
j_gene: TRBJ2-7

CDR3aa: CAISESRGQGGSDTQYF
v_gene: TRBV10-3
j_gene: TRBJ2-3

CDR3aa: CASSPPRSADTQYF
v_gene: TRBV12-3/TRBV12-4
j_gene: TRBJ2-3

CDR3aa: CASSLGGSGTYNEQFF
v_gene: TRBV5-1
j_gene: TRBJ2-1

CDR3aa: CSARDPTSYEQYF
v_gene: TRBV20-1
j_gene: TRBJ2-7

CDR3aa: CASGPGKIAGGVVAFF
v_gene: TRBV6-2/TRBV6-3
j_gene: TRBJ1-1

CDR3aa: CASSYPVNTEAFF
v_gene: TRBV6-2/TRBV6-3
j_gene: TRBJ1-1

CDR3aa: CASSRAYTEAFF
v_gene: TRBV5-6
j_gene: TRBJ1-1

CDR3aa: CASSKLAGGSGANVLTF
v_gene: TRBV2
j_gene: TRBJ2-6

CDR3aa: CASSFAAGKNEQFF
v_gene: TRBV12-3/TRBV12-4
j_gene: TRBJ2-1

CDR3aa: CASSVGASGSYEQYF
v_gene: TRBV9
j_gene: TRBJ2-7

CDR3aa: CASSLKGVDETQYF
v_gene: TRBV5-8
j_gene: TRBJ2-5

CDR3aa: CSITGTSGIYEQYF
v_gene: TRBV20-1
j_gene: TRBJ2-7

CDR3aa: CSARSPNAGNTIYF
v_gene: TRBV20-1
j_gene: TRBJ1-3

CDR3aa: CASSLAAGPQETQYF
v_gene: TRBV5-1
j_gene: TRBJ2-5

CDR3aa: CASSPQGALNYEQYF
v_gene: TRBV11-2
j_gene: TRBJ2-7